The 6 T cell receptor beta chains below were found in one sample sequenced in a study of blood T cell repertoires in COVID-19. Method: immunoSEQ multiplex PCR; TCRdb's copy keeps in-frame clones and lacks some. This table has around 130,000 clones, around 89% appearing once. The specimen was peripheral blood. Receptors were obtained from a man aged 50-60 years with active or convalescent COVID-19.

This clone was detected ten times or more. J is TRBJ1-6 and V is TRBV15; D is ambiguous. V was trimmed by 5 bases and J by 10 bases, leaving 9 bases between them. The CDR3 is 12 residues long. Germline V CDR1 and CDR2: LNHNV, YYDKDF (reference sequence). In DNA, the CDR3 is TGTGCCACCAGCTCGCGGGGATCACCCCTCCACTTT. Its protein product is CATSSRGSPLHF.

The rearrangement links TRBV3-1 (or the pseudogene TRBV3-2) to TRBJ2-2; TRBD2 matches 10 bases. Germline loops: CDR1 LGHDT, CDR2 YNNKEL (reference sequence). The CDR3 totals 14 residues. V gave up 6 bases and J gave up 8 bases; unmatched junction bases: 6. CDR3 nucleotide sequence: TGTGCCAGCAGGAAAGCGGGAGGGGCTGGGGAGCTGTTTTTT. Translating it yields CASRKAGGAGELFF.

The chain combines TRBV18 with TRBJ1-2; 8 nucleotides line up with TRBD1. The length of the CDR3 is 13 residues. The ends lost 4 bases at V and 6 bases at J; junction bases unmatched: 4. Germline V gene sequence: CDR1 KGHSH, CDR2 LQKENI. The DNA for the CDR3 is TGTGCCAGCTCACTCCAGGGGGCCCATGGCTACACCTTC. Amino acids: CASSLQGAHGYTF.

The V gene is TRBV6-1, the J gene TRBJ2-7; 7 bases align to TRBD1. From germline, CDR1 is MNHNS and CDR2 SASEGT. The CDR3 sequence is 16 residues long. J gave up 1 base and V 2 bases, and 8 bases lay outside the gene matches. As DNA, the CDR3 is TGTGCCAGCAGTGAACTGGGCAACAGGGGTTCCTACGAGCAGTACTTC. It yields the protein CASSELGNRGSYEQYF.

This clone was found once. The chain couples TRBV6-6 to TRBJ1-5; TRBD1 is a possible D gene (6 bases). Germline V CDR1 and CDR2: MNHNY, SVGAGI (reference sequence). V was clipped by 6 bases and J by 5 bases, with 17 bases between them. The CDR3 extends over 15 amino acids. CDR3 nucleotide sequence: TGTGCCAGCAGACACGCTGGGGGCCCAGATCAGCCCCAGCATTTT. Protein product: CASRHAGGPDQPQHF.

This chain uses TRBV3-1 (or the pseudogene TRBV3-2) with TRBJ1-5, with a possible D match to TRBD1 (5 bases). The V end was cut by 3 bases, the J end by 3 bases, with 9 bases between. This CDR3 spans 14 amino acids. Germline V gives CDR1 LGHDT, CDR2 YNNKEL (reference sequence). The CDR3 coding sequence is TGTGCCAGCAGCCAGCGCAGGGACAATCAGCCCCAGCATTTT. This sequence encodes CASSQRRDNQPQHF.